The T cell receptor (beta chain) described here comes from a study of shared clonotypes between healthy human individuals. The CDR3 spans 14 residues. Looked up from germline, CDR1 is LNHNV and CDR2 is YYDKDF (reference sequence). V gave up 0 bases and J gave up 3 bases, with 6 bases separating them. The table came from immunoSEQ multiplex PCR; TCRdb's copy has only in-frame clones and leaves some out. The sample yields hundreds of thousands of clones, approximately 79% seen once. This TCR was recovered from a woman in her thirties in good health. The source material was memory CD4+ T cells sorted from blood. As for subset: CD45RA-negative fraction. The rearrangement uses TRBV15 and TRBJ1-3; D is unclear. The CDR3 loop is CATSRDNYGNTIYF. For the CDR3, the DNA is TGTGCCACCAGCAGAGATAATTATGGAAACACCATATATTTT.